This entry lists 7 T cell receptor beta chains sequenced from one sample in a study of T cell clonality in common variable immunodeficiency. The repertoire was sequenced with immunoSEQ multiplex PCR; TCRdb's copy has only in-frame clones and lacks some. This sample comprises roughly 40,000 clones, none seen once only. Sample: peripheral blood mononuclear cells. These receptors were collected from a person aged 18-69 years in good health.

This clone was picked up many times. The read terminates 3 residues before the CDR3 end, so the remaining end is supplied by the germline J gene. This chain uses TRBV5-1 with TRBJ2-3; 9 nucleotides match TRBD2. The CDR3 sequence is 13 residues long. J gave up 4 bases and V 7 bases, and 4 bases lay outside the gene matches. From germline, CDR1 is SGHRS and CDR2 YFSETQ. The CDR3 protein is CASGTSLPDTQYF. CDR3 DNA (partial): TGCGCCAGCGGGACTAGCCTTCCAGATACG.

This clone turned up a few times. One junction end does not reproduce the germline sequence, and a read error may be involved. The read gets to within 3 residues of the CDR3 end, and the germline J gene fills in the rest. The chain employs TRBV5-1 and TRBJ1-3; maybe TRBD1 (6 bases). The CDR3 has 14 residues. CDR1 SGHRS and CDR2 YFSETQ come from the germline V gene. The CDR3: CASSLAPSGDTIYF. The CDR3 DNA, read in part, is TGCGCCAGCAGCTTGGCCCCCAGTGGGGACACA.

This clone showed up many times. Read data end 3 residues before the CDR3 end; the end is taken from the germline J gene. This chain connects TRBV10-2 to TRBJ2-1; 11 bases match TRBD2. The CDR3 spans 18 residues. The trim removed 6 bases at V and 0 bases at J, leaving 10 bases unmatched. In germline, CDR1 is WSHSY, CDR2 SAAADI. The CDR3 sequence: CASRNIAGGRSSYNEQFF. The part of the CDR3 DNA that was read is TGCGCCAGCAGGAATATAGCGGGAGGGCGCAGCTCCTACAATGAG.

This clone was recorded at least ten times. The read ends 3 residues early relative to the CDR3; the germline J gene fills the gap. The rearrangement joins TRBV5-1 to TRBJ2-3, with D possibly being TRBD2 (6 bases). The CDR3 has 15 amino acids. Trimming pared 0 bases from V and 2 bases from J, leaving 10 bases between. Germline V gives CDR1 SGHRS, CDR2 YFSETQ. Here the CDR3 reads CASSLAGELTDTQYF. Partial CDR3 DNA: TGCGCCAGCAGCTTGGCGGGGGAACTCACAGATACG.

This clone was seen ten or more times. The CDR3 extends 3 residues past the end of the read, so its final part is completed from the germline J gene. The chain employs TRBV10-1 and TRBJ2-3; 7 positions agree with TRBD1. Germline trimming cut 9 bases from V and 6 bases from J; bases unmatched to any gene: 12. From germline, CDR1 is WNHNN and CDR2 SYGVQD (reference sequence). This CDR3 comprises 14 residues. CDR3 sequence reads: CASSRDRVADTQYF. CDR3 DNA, as far as it was read: TGCGCCAGTTCCCGGGACAGAGTAGCGGATACG.

This clone was observed many times. The read comes to an end 3 residues before the CDR3 does, leaving the germline J gene to fill in the end. The gene calls are TRBV7-9 and TRBJ1-5; D possibly corresponds to TRBD1 (5 bases). V was clipped by 5 bases and J by 4 bases, with 12 bases between them. This CDR3 region has 14 residues. Germline V gene data show CDR1 as SEHNR and CDR2 as FQNEAQ (reference sequence). The sequenced CDR3 bases are TGTGCCAGCAGCAGGGACTCAGCAAATCAGCCC. Its protein is CASSRDSANQP. The CDR3, in full, reads CASSRDSANQPQHF.

This clone was seen repeatedly, ten times or more. The missing CDR3 end, 3 residues past where the read stops, is filled in from the germline J gene. This chain joins TRBV20-1 and TRBJ2-5, with unresolved D. This CDR3 is 13 amino acids long. The germline CDR1 and CDR2 sequences are DFQATT and SNEGSKA (reference sequence). V lost 6 bases, J lost 1 base, and 12 bases lay in between. Incomplete CDR3 DNA: TGCAGTGCAAGAAGACCTAGCCAAGAGACC. Its translation is CSARRPSQET. The whole CDR3 protein reads CSARRPSQETQYF.